One and the same sample provided the 25 T cell receptor beta chains below, sequenced in a study of Ad26.COV2.S vaccination and SARS-CoV-2 variants (dated by TCRdb to the early 2020s). To prepare the library, the immunoSEQ multiplex PCR assay was applied. TCRdb limited this immuneACCESS table to in-frame rearrangements with V and J called. A share of clones is missing; checked studies link under half to unresolved V genes, and the rest is unexplained. The sample table contains about 350,000 clones; only one count was recorded for 92% of them. The leading ten clones occupy under 4% of the sample. The time point label here, explained by the study, means: individuals recovered from natural SARS-CoV-2 infection. The source material was peripheral blood, sampled after recovery from COVID-19. Receptors were obtained from a human donor who had recovered from COVID-19.

The chain recombines TRBV7-9 with TRBJ1-2; possible D gene TRBD1, 5 bases. Germline V lookup: CDR1 SEHNR, CDR2 FQNEAQ (reference sequence). V lost 11 bases and J lost 4, with 17 bases in between. The CDR3 consists of 13 residues. Here the CDR3 reads CAGGGVQVYGYTF. The CDR3 coding sequence is TGTGCCGGCGGGGGGGTGCAGGTCTATGGCTACACCTTC.

The V and J genes are TRBV4-1 and TRBJ2-7, with a tentative D call TRBD1 (6 bases). This CDR3 is 15 amino acids long. V shed 4 bases and J shed 0 bases, with 13 bases lying between them. Germline-derived CDR1 and CDR2 are MGHRA and YSYEKL. CDR3 amino acids: CASSRIRDNSYEQYF. The CDR3 DNA sequence: TGCGCCAGCAGCCGCATCCGGGACAACTCCTACGAGCAGTACTTC.

This clone has just one count. J is TRBJ1-2 and V is TRBV15; D is uncertain. V was pared by 1 base and J by 8 bases, with 14 bases between. The germline V gene has CDR1 LNHNV and CDR2 YYDKDF (reference sequence). The CDR3 covers 14 residues. The CDR3: CATSRALPGFGYTF. The CDR3 coding sequence is TGTGCCACCAGCAGAGCCTTACCGGGTTTCGGCTACACCTTC. Full variable domain (outside the CDR3, taken from reference TRBV15 and TRBJ1-2): DAMVIQNPRYQVTQFGKPVTLSCSQTLNHNVMYWYQQKSSQAPKLLFHYYDKDFNNEADTPDNFQSRRPNTSFCFLDIRSPGLGDTAMYLCATSRALPGFGYTFGSGTRLTVV.

CDR3 amino acids: CSASPRTFEAPLHF. The CDR3 region has the DNA TGCAGTGCTAGTCCACGGACGTTCGAGGCACCCCTCCACTTT. The V call is TRBV20-1, the J call TRBJ1-6; D ambiguous. Per germline, CDR1 DFQATT and CDR2 SNEGSKA (reference sequence). V was cut by 3 bases and J by 11 bases, with 17 bases left in between. CDR3 size: 14 residues.

The rearrangement joins TRBV5-1 to TRBJ1-1; D is possibly TRBD1 (5 bases). The V end was cut by 2 bases, the J end by 5 bases, with 10 bases between. Germline CDR1 and CDR2: SGHRS and YFSETQ. CDR3 length: 13 amino acids. The DNA for the CDR3 is TGCGCCAGCAGCTTAAAGGGGAGTACTGAAGCTTTCTTT. It translates to CASSLKGSTEAFF.

The rearrangement links TRBV11-3 to TRBJ2-1, with a weak D call TRBD2 (7 bases). Germline lookup yields CDR1 SGHNT and CDR2 YENEEA. V was shortened by 3 bases and J by 5 bases, with 11 bases between the two germline ends. CDR3 size: 14 residues. Here the CDR3 reads CASSLRGQNNEQFF. In DNA, the CDR3 is TGTGCCAGCAGCTTGCGGGGGCAGAACAATGAGCAGTTCTTC.

A single count supports this clone. The rearrangement joins TRBV6-2 or TRBV6-3 to TRBJ1-5; D not resolved. CDR3 length equals 14 residues. The germline V gene encodes CDR1 MNHEY and CDR2 SVGEGT. V lost 5 bases to trimming and J lost 3 bases, with 11 bases between them. DNA for the CDR3: TGTGCCAGCAGTAGAATTCGGGACAATCAGCCCCAGCATTTT. Its protein product is CASSRIRDNQPQHF.

V usage is TRBV9 and J usage is TRBJ2-5; either TRBD1 or TRBD2 may supply D (6 bases each). The CDR3 runs to 13 residues. V dropped 3 bases and J dropped 6 bases, with 12 bases sitting between them. Germline V gene data show CDR1 as SGDLS and CDR2 as YYNGEE. DNA of the CDR3: TGTGCCAGCAGCGAGGGGGGTCGGAAGACCCAGTACTTC. Its protein is CASSEGGRKTQYF.

The J gene is TRBJ1-1, the V gene TRBV6-6; D is unclear. CDR1 and CDR2 from the germline V gene are MNHNY and SVGAGI (reference sequence). The CDR3 totals 13 residues. V dropped 8 bases and J dropped 0 bases, with 10 bases sitting between them. The chain's CDR3 is CASEGGMNTEAFF. The CDR3, as DNA: TGTGCCAGCGAGGGAGGAATGAACACTGAAGCTTTCTTT.

This clone showed up just a few times. The chain links TRBV7-2 to TRBJ1-1; maybe TRBD1 (6 bases). The germline V gene has CDR1 SGHTA and CDR2 FQGNSA. This CDR3 is 14 amino acids long. Trimming pared 3 bases from V and 5 bases from J, leaving 13 bases between. The CDR3 reads CASSFDRFKTEAFF. Here the CDR3 DNA reads TGTGCCAGCAGCTTCGACAGGTTCAAGACTGAAGCTTTCTTT.

The V and J genes are TRBV5-6 and TRBJ1-1, with D maybe TRBD1 (6 bases). The V and J ends lost 3 bases and 5 bases respectively, with 14 bases between them. The CDR3 totals 14 residues. Germline V gene sequence: CDR1 SGHDT, CDR2 YYEEEE. The DNA for the CDR3 is TGTGCCAGCAGCTCCACAGGGATAGCGACTGAAGCTTTCTTT. The encoded protein is CASSSTGIATEAFF.

The V and J genes are TRBV6-5 and TRBJ1-2; D ambiguous. Germline assignment: CDR1 MNHEY and CDR2 SVGAGI. V was clipped by 2 bases and J by 8 bases, with 9 bases between them. CDR3 length: 12 residues. The CDR3 here is CASSYGRFGYTF. CDR3 DNA sequence: TGTGCCAGCAGTTACGGGCGGTTCGGCTACACCTTC.

The chain is built from TRBV7-9 and TRBJ2-5, with D unclear. Trimming pared 5 bases from V and 4 bases from J, leaving 14 bases between. Per the germline V gene, CDR1 is SEHNR and CDR2 is FQNEAQ (reference sequence). The CDR3 runs to 14 residues. In DNA, the CDR3 is TGTGCCAGCAGCCCCTTAAATGAAAGAGAGACCCAGTACTTC. Translated, it gives CASSPLNERETQYF.

This CDR3 is CASSPIGWNEQYF. The CDR3 DNA follows: TGTGCCAGCAGCCCGATAGGGTGGAACGAGCAGTACTTC. V is TRBV6-5 and J is TRBJ2-7; D gene ambiguous. V lost 6 bases and J lost 5, with 14 bases in between. This CDR3 region has 13 residues. CDR1 and CDR2 from the germline V gene are MNHEY and SVGAGI.

The V and J genes are TRBV6-5 and TRBJ2-5; D may correspond to TRBD1 or TRBD2 (5 bases each). The CDR3 is made up of 14 amino acids. Germline V CDR1 and CDR2: MNHEY, SVGAGI. Trimming took 0 bases from V and 0 from J, leaving 5 bases between them. CDR3: CASSYSGDQETQYF. The CDR3 DNA reads as TGTGCCAGCAGTTACTCGGGGGACCAAGAGACCCAGTACTTC.

This chain uses TRBV7-9 with TRBJ2-1; D ambiguous. The germline V and J ends were trimmed by 3 bases and 4 bases, with 13 bases remaining between them. Per germline, CDR1 SEHNR and CDR2 FQNEAQ (reference sequence). The CDR3 consists of 15 residues. The CDR3 DNA is TGTGCCAGCAGCTTTGTAGACCGAGAATACAATGAGCAGTTCTTC. Amino acids: CASSFVDREYNEQFF.

The V gene is TRBV5-1, the J gene TRBJ2-3, with TRBD1 matching over 8 bases. This CDR3 comprises 16 residues. Germline V CDR1 and CDR2: SGHRS, YFSETQ. With 0 bases clipped from V and 2 bases from J, the junction kept 5 bases outside the gene matches. Here the CDR3 DNA reads TGCGCCAGCAGCTTGGAGCCAGGGGGCTTCACAGATACGCAGTATTTT. It translates to CASSLEPGGFTDTQYF.

As regards this clone: The sample carries other DNA sequences with the same CDR3. The rearrangement joins TRBV9 to TRBJ2-1, with D perhaps matching TRBD1 or TRBD2 (5 bases each). This CDR3 has 14 amino acids. From germline, CDR1 is SGDLS and CDR2 YYNGEE. V was trimmed by 0 bases and J by 6 bases, leaving 10 bases between them. The CDR3 loop is CASSVGGRGNEQFF. The CDR3 bases are TGTGCCAGCAGCGTAGGGGGACGGGGCAATGAGCAGTTCTTC.

The chain recombines TRBV5-4 with TRBJ2-2; possibly TRBD1 for D (5 bases). Deletions cut 1 base from V and 3 bases from J, with 10 bases between. The germline gives CDR1 SGHNT, CDR2 YYREEE (reference sequence). CDR3 size: 15 residues. CDR3 nucleotides: TGTGCCAGCAGCTTGAGTGGGGCTCACACCGGGGAGCTGTTTTTT. Protein: CASSLSGAHTGELFF.

The chain carries TRBV5-6 and TRBJ2-3; 8 positions agree with TRBD2. V gave up 0 bases and J gave up 1 base; unmatched junction bases: 4. The CDR3 is 16 amino acids. Looked up from germline, CDR1 is SGHDT and CDR2 is YYEEEE. CDR3 in amino acids: CASSLAGRGGTDTQYF. In DNA form, the CDR3 reads TGTGCCAGCAGCTTGGCCGGGAGGGGGGGCACAGATACGCAGTATTTT.

The chain is built from TRBV7-9 and TRBJ2-3; 7 positions match TRBD1. Trimming removed 1 base from V and 0 bases from J; junction bases left unmatched: 7. Germline V lookup: CDR1 SEHNR, CDR2 FQNEAQ (reference sequence). There are 17 residues in the CDR3. CDR3 in amino acids: CASSLELGTASTDTQYF. The CDR3 coding sequence is TGTGCCAGCAGCTTAGAGTTGGGGACAGCTAGCACAGATACGCAGTATTTT.

The chain recombines TRBV5-4 with TRBJ2-5; 9 bases match TRBD1. The CDR3 runs 14 residues. Trimming cost V 4 bases and J 3 bases; bases outside gene matches: 4. Germline V gene data show CDR1 as SGHNT and CDR2 as YYREEE (reference sequence). The CDR3: CASSRWTGEETQYF. The CDR3 DNA is TGTGCCAGCAGCCGGTGGACAGGGGAAGAGACCCAGTACTTC.

This chain links TRBV6-5 with TRBJ1-1; maybe TRBD1 (5 bases). The germline CDR1 and CDR2 sequences are MNHEY and SVGAGI. This CDR3 contains 15 residues. Trimming removed 2 bases from V and 1 base from J, with 11 bases in between. The CDR3 bases are TGTGCCAGCAGTTACGGTTGGGGCCCGAACACTGAAGCTTTCTTT. Its translation is CASSYGWGPNTEAFF.

The rearrangement links TRBV4-2 to TRBJ1-3, with D tentatively TRBD1 (6 bases). The germline gives CDR1 LGHNA, CDR2 YNFKEQ. The CDR3 spans 17 residues. Trimming stripped 2 bases from V and 0 bases from J, with 14 bases between. In DNA, the CDR3 is TGTGCCAGCAGCCAACTAGGGGGGGGCAGCTCTGGAAACACCATATATTTT. Translation: CASSQLGGGSSGNTIYF.

The chain employs TRBV3-1 (or the pseudogene TRBV3-2) and TRBJ1-2, with 9 bases lining up with TRBD1. The CDR3 extends over 14 amino acids. The trim removed 5 bases at V and 7 bases at J, leaving 8 bases unmatched. The germline V gene has CDR1 LGHDT and CDR2 YNNKEL (reference sequence). The CDR3: CASSGTGWVGGYTF. The CDR3 DNA is TGTGCCAGCAGCGGGACAGGGTGGGTAGGTGGCTACACCTTC.